This TCR beta chain was profiled in a study of CD4 T cells in relation to SARS-CoV-2 and coronaviruses (dated by TCRdb to the early 2020s). Background for the entire study: In the ViraFEST assay, PBMCs were grown with antigen for approximately 10 days, and TCR beta CDR3s were then sequenced to identify antigen-specific clonal expansions. Expansion assays from other donors in the study were sequenced with a different, Illumina-based TCR-beta assay. Patient-derived lymphoblastoid cell lines were used to map the HLA restriction of shared crossreactive spike epitopes. An HIV-1 Nef peptide pool or a culture without peptide was used as the negative reference condition. Samples from a few pre-COVID donors and the naive versus memory experiments were sequenced with the Adaptive Biotechnologies TCR-sequencing kit; other data were Illumina-based. At the level of individual TCR clonotypes, the study evaluated whether memory CD4+ T cells crossreact between the spike proteins of SARS-CoV-2 and those of common cold coronaviruses.

From the cysteine up to the phenylalanine, the CDR3 has a length of 15 residues. Solely the CDR3 DNA is kept, with 45 bases framed from the first base. Relative to germline, V is missing 6 bases and J is missing 8 bases, with 13 bases of the junction outside any gene match. CDR1 and CDR2 were assigned from the germline V gene as SGHTS and YDEGEE. Details on this clone: Its antigen is currently not known. No much larger clonotype is one base removed from it; base qualities were not supplied.

Receptors were amplified or captured by the immunoSEQ multiplex PCR assay. Processing in the source paper ran as follows. During preprocessing, nonproductive sequences were removed, along with CDR3s that did not begin with C, did not end with F or W, or were shorter than 7 amino acids. The MANAFEST web app was used to call antigen-specific clonotypes on the basis of expansion compared with the reference and with other culture wells. To be counted as positive, a clone had to show significant expansion compared with the reference culture, at an FDR below 0.05, in 2 of 3 replicate wells. A further requirement for positive clones was significant expansion compared with all other tandem wells, along with an odds ratio above 5. After three terminal residues were trimmed from each end, CDR3 homology was quantified as pairwise Levenshtein distance using the stringdist R package. The table comes from immuneACCESS by way of TCRdb, which keeps in-frame sequences with V and J called. Part of the clones is missing from these tables; in studies checked, under half for an unresolved V gene and the rest for unknown reasons. D and trimming were read from the DNA, whereas the V and J calls and clone size are those reported in that table. In all, the sample holds roughly 21,000 clones, and around 80% of those were seen once. Around 17% of the sample rests with the top ten.

Here is what the overall study found, with its caveats: Since the crossreactivity analysis centred on spike protein, crossreactivity against other viral proteins was not assessed. Memory CD4+ clonotypes crossrecognizing SARS-CoV-2 and at least one common cold coronavirus spike were found in roughly three fifths of donors. Compared with monoreactive clones, crossreactive clones had significantly weaker SARS-CoV-2-driven expansion, a result consistent with antigenic imprinting. Pre-pandemic and post-infection samples were not both contributed by any donor, so tracing of the source of pre-existing responses was limited. The study was constrained by small numbers of patients and of tested TCRs.

CD4+ T cells from unexposed donors were collected before the COVID-19 pandemic (2011-2018). After roughly 11 days of culture, CD4+ T cells were isolated with the EasySep CD4+ T cell isolation kit. As far as cell numbers permitted, CD4+ T cells from unexposed donors were tested for reactivity against SARS-CoV-2 S and N as well as four spike pools from common cold coronaviruses. PBMCs were cultured at a few million per well in IMDM supplemented with roughly 5% human AB serum and about 9.2 IU/ml IL-2. Half of the culture medium was replaced with fresh IL-2-containing medium on days 3 and 7. Each peptide culture condition was generally run in triplicate replicate wells. Leukapheresis product for the unexposed donors was bought commercially. Ficoll-Paque PLUS gradient centrifugation was used to isolate PBMCs from either whole blood or leukapheresis product. PBMCs were either used fresh in the expansion assay or cryopreserved at -140 degrees C. The QIAamp Micro DNA Kit was used to extract genomic DNA from the CD4+ T cells.

The sequencing sample was made of CD4+ T cells from PBMCs, cultured in vitro. This chain is built from TRBV5-8 and TRBJ2-7; 11 middle bases align to TRBD2. The clonotype comes from a human donor in good health. The DNA reads TGTGCCAGCAACCCCATGCCGAGACTAGCGGGACAGCAGTACTTC. It specifies CASNPMPRLAGQQYF.